The TCR beta chain described here comes from a study of OX40 agonist ivuxolimab in advanced cancers. The wider study: Hepatocellular carcinoma, melanoma, renal cell or head and neck cancer was diagnosed in the dose-escalation patients.

Data came from immunoSEQ multiplex PCR; TCRdb stores just in-frame clones and leaves some out. This sample has tens of thousands of clones, with 75% to 90% found just once. V was clipped by 1 base and J by 3 bases, with 6 bases between them. Germline V gene lookup returns CDR1 GTSNPN and CDR2 SVGIG (reference sequence). The CDR3 loop spans 13 amino acids. Sequenced material: CD4+ or CD8+ T cells sorted from blood, taken in a trial of the OX40 agonist ivuxolimab. This TCR came from an adult with an advanced solid tumor such as melanoma, head and neck, liver or kidney cancer. The rearrangement joins TRBV30 to TRBJ1-4, with TRBD1 as a possible D gene (5 bases). In DNA form, the CDR3 reads TGTGCCTGGAGTGGGGGCGCTAATGAAAAACTGTTTTTT. Translated: CAWSGGANEKLFF.